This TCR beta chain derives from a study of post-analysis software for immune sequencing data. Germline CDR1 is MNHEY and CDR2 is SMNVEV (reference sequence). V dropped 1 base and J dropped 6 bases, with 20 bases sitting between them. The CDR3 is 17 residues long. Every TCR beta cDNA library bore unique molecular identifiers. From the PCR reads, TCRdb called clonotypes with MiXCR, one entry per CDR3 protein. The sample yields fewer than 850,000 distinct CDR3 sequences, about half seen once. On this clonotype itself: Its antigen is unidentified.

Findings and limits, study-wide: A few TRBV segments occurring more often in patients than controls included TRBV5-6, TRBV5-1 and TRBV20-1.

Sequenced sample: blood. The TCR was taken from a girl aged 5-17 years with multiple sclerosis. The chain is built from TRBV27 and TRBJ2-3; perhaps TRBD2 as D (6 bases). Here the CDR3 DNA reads TGTGCCAGCAGTTTATTTGGCCCTAGCGACAAGGGGGATACGCAGTATTTT. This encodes CASSLFGPSDKGDTQYF.